The clone carrying this T cell receptor (beta chain) has a single count. The target antigen is unknown. Libraries of TCR beta came from quantitative 5'-RACE with molecular barcodes. TCRdb re-called the 5' RACE reads through MiXCR, storing one row per CDR3 protein. The sample includes fewer than 250,000 distinct CDR3 sequences, roughly 25% of them seen just once. This sample was taken from a study of CD8 T cells in ankylosing spondylitis. Study findings and constraints: For ankylosing spondylitis blood, a TCR beta motif of 8 or 9 highly homologous variants appeared characteristic. Disease-linked clones were found to be CD8+ and relatively rare in peripheral blood. Reportedly, disease-linked clones are significantly enriched in ankylosing spondylitis patients' matched synovial fluid.

CDR3 length equals 15 residues. CDR1 is MGHRA and CDR2 is YSYEKL in the germline V gene. The V and J ends lost 8 bases and 8 bases, in that order; junction bases with no gene match: 12. Sequenced: blood, either unsorted or a sorted T cell fraction (not recorded which). The source is a male donor with ankylosing spondylitis or in good health (not recorded which). J is TRBJ2-3 and V is TRBV4-1; 11 bases are a match to TRBD2. CDR3 DNA sequence: TGCGCCAGCGGGCCGCTAGCGGGAGGTTCAGCTACGCAGTATTTT. Protein product: CASGPLAGGSATQYF.